This T cell receptor beta chain was identified in a study of blood T cell repertoires in COVID-19. The overall study: Material from acute and convalescent COVID-19 was sourced from the United States, Italy and Spain. PBMCs, B-cell-depleted T cells, or T cells were the source of the cDNA or gDNA that made up the material.

This CDR3 is built from 13 residues. V lost 5 bases to trimming and J lost 6 bases, with 10 bases between them. Germline CDR1 and CDR2: LGHNT and FRNRAP. Authors' data handling: Reference gene primer amplification gave nucleated cell count estimates. TCRdb's copy holds only in-frame clones and misses some; the assay was immunoSEQ multiplex PCR. V and J calls and clone size are those listed in that table; D and trimming were worked out from the DNA. The table has 180,000 or so clones, 84% seen once. This clonotype was obtained from a man aged 35 to 55 who had recovered from COVID-19. This chain uses TRBV12-5 with TRBJ1-4, with a tentative D call TRBD1 (6 bases). Material for sequencing was peripheral blood. CDR3 sequence: CASGPRTDEKLFF. CDR3 nucleotides: TGTGCTAGTGGTCCAAGGACAGATGAAAAACTGTTTTTT.